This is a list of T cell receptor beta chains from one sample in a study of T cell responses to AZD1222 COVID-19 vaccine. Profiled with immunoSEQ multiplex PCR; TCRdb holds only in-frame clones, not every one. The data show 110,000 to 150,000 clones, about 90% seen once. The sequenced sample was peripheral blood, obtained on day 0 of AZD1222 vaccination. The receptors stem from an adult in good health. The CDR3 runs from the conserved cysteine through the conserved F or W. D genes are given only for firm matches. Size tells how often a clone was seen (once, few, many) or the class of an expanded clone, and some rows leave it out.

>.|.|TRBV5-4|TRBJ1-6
TGTGCCAGCAGCTTGGACGGATTAAATTCACCCCTCCACTTT
CASSLDGLNSPLHF
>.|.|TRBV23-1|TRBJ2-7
TGCGCCAGCAGTTTGACCTACGAGCAGTACTTC
CASSLTYEQYF
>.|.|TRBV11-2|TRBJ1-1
TGTGCCAGCAGCCCCCCCGGGAACACTGAAGCTTTCTTT
CASSPPGNTEAFF
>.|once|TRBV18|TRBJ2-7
TGTGCCAGCTCACCTGACGGACTTAACTACGAGCAGTACTTC
CASSPDGLNYEQYF
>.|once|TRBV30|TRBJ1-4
TGTGCCTGGAGTGCCCTAGCAACTAATGAAAAACTGTTTTTT
CAWSALATNEKLFF
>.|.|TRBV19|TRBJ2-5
TGTGCCAGTAGTATAATAGGGACGCCCGAGGAGACCCAGTACTTC
CASSIIGTPEETQYF
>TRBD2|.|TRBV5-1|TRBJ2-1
TGCGCCAGCAGCTCCGGACTAGCGGGAGGGCCGCGCTCCTACAATGAGCAGTTCTTC
CASSSGLAGGPRSYNEQFF
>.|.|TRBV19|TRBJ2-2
TGTGCCAGTAGTAAACTGATCGGGAAGGGCGGGGAGCTGTTTTTT
CASSKLIGKGGELFF
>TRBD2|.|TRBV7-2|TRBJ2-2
TGTGCCAGCAGCTTAGTACTAGCGGGCGGGGAGCTGTTTTTT
CASSLVLAGGELFF
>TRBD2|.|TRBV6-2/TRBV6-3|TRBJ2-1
TGTGCCAGCAGTTACGACCTAGCGGGAGGTGAGCAGTTCTTC
CASSYDLAGGEQFF
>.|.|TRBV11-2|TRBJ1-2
TGTGCCAGCAGCTTTCAACCCGGAGGGTATGGCTACACCTTC
CASSFQPGGYGYTF
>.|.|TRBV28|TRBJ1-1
TGTGCCAGCAGGATCGCAGGGTTCACTGAAGCTTTCTTT
CASRIAGFTEAFF
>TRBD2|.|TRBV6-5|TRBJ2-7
TGTGCCACCAGAACCGGGACTAGCGGAACCTACGAGCAGTACTTC
CATRTGTSGTYEQYF
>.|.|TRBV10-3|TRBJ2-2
TGTGCCATCAGTGACCCCACAATAGGCATCGGGGAGCTGTTTTTT
CAISDPTIGIGELFF
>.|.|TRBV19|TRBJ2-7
TGTGCCAGTAGTATATTTTTGGGTGAGCAGTACTTC
CASSIFLGEQYF
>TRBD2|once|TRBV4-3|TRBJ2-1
TGCGCCAGCAGCCAAGATTTGGGACTAGGGGGCAATGAGCAGTTCTTC
CASSQDLGLGGNEQFF
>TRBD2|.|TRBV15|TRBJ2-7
TGTGCCACCAGCATCGATCGTGCGGGGGTGGACTACGAGCAGTACTTC
CATSIDRAGVDYEQYF
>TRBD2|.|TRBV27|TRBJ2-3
TGTGCCAGTGTGGGACTAGCGGGCCGAACAGATACGCAGTATTTT
CASVGLAGRTDTQYF
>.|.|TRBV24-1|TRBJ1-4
TGTGCCACCAGTGATTTTAACGAAAAACTGTTTTTT
CATSDFNEKLFF
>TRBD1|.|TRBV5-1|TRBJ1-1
TGCGCCAGCAGCTTGCAGGGGGCGCGGCAGACTGAAGCTTTCTTT
CASSLQGARQTEAFF
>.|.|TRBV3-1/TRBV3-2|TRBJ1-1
TGTGCCAGCAGCCAAGGTGTCAGAAATGAAGCTTTCTTT
CASSQGVRNEAFF
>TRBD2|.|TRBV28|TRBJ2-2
TGTGCCAGCAGTACCCCTACGGGAGGTTCCACCGGGGAGCTGTTTTTT
CASSTPTGGSTGELFF
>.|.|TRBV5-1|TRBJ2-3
TGCGCCAGCAGCGCACGTGCCAGCGGCGGACCCACAGATACGCAGTATTTT
CASSARASGGPTDTQYF
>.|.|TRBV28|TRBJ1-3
TGTGCCAGCAGGAAGACGTGGCTAAACACCATATATTTT
CASRKTWLNTIYF
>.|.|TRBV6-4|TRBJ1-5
TGTGCCAGCAGTGACCCGAACCACCACCGGATGTATTTT
CASSDPNHHRMYF
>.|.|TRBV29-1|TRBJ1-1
TGCAGCGTTGAAACTATCGACAGGAAGAACACTGAAGCTTTCTTT
CSVETIDRKNTEAFF